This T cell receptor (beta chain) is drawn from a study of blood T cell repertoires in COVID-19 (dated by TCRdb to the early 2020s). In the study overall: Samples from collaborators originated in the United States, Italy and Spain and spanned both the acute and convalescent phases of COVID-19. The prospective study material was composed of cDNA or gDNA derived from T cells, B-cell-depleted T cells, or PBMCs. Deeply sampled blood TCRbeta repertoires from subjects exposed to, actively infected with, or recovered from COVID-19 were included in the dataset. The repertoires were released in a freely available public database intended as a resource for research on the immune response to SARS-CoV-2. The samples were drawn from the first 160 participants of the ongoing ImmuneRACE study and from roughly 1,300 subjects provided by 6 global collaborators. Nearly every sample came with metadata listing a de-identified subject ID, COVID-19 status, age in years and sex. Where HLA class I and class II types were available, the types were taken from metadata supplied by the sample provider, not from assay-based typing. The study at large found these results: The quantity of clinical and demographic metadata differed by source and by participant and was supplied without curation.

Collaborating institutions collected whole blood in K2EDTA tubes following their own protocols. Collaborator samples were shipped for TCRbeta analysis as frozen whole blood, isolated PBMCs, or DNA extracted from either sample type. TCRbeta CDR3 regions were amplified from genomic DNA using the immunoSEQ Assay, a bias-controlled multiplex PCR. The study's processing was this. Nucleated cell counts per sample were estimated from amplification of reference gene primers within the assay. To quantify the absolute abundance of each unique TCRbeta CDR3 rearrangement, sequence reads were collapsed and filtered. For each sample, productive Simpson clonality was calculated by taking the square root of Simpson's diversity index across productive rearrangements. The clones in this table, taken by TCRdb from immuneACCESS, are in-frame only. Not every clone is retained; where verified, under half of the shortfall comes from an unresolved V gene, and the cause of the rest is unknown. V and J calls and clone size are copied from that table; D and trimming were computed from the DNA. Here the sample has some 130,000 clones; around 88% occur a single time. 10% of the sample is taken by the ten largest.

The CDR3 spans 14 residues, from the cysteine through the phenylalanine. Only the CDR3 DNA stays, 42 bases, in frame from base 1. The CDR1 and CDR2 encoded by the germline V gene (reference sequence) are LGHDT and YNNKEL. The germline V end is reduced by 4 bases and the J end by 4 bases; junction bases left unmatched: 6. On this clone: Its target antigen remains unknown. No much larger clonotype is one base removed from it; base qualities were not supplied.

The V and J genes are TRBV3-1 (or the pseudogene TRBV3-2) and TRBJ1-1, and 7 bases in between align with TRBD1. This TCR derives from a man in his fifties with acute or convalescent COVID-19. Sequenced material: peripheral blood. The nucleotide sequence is TGTGCCAGCAGCCTCGGCCGACAGGGCACTGAAGCTTTCTTT. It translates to CASSLGRQGTEAFF.